A single sample is the source of the 7 T cell receptor beta chains below, sequenced in a study of T cell responses to AZD1222 COVID-19 vaccine (dated by TCRdb to the early 2020s). Receptor libraries were prepared by the immunoSEQ multiplex PCR assay. TCRdb stores this immuneACCESS table with in-frame sequences only. Part of the clones is absent; in the studies checked, under half of the shortfall reflects unresolved V genes, and no reason is known for the rest. The sample table contains 120,000 or so clones; only one count was recorded for around 92% of them. Of the sample, 7.9% is held by the ten largest clones. The time point label, read with the paper, signifies: about 28 days (+/-7) after the second vaccine dose. Sequencing used peripheral blood, obtained 28 days after the second AZD1222 dose. The receptors were gathered from an adult who received the AZD1222 COVID-19 vaccine.

The chain links TRBV5-1 to TRBJ2-2, with D possibly matching TRBD1 (6 bases). Germline V gives CDR1 SGHRS, CDR2 YFSETQ. This CDR3 has 16 amino acids. Trimming removed 0 bases from V and 4 bases from J, with 13 bases in between. DNA for the CDR3: TGCGCCAGCAGCTTGGAAGGGGGATCCTTCACCGGGGAGCTGTTTTTT. It encodes CASSLEGGSFTGELFF.

A note on this clone: One end of the junction does not line up with germline, which may come from a read error. V gene TRBV19 combines with J gene TRBJ1-4; TRBD1 matches at 8 bases. Looked up from germline, CDR1 is LNHDA and CDR2 is SQIVND (reference sequence). The CDR3 spans 20 residues. The CDR3 sequence is CASSVDSGTGTTATNEKLFF. CDR3 bases: TGTGCCAGTAGTGTAGACTCCGGGACAGGCACCACCGCAACTAATGAAAAACTGTTTTTT.

V and J are TRBV6-6 and TRBJ2-5, with TRBD2 identical over 14 bases. The CDR3 loop spans 18 amino acids. V shed 5 bases, J shed 0 bases, and the junction held 8 bases outside the gene matches. From germline, CDR1 is MNHNY and CDR2 SVGAGI (reference sequence). The CDR3 sequence is CASSPGTSGGPYQETQYF. The CDR3 DNA follows: TGTGCCAGCAGTCCCGGGACTAGCGGGGGTCCGTACCAAGAGACCCAGTACTTC.

The gene calls are TRBV2 and TRBJ1-1; D is uncertain. The V and J ends lost 6 bases and 3 bases respectively, with 14 bases between them. Germline CDR1 reads SNHLY; CDR2 reads FYNNEI. CDR3 length equals 14 residues. DNA for the CDR3: TGTGCCAGCAGCACCTCGGGTTGGTACACTGAAGCTTTCTTT. This codes for CASSTSGWYTEAFF.

The J gene is TRBJ1-1, the V gene TRBV7-8; D gene unclear. V was cut by 2 bases and J by 0 bases, with 10 bases left in between. The CDR3 has 15 residues. CDR1 is SGHVS, CDR2 FQNEAQ, per germline. In nucleotides, the CDR3 is TGTGCCAGCAGCTTACAGGCGCCCATGAACACTGAAGCTTTCTTT. The encoded protein is CASSLQAPMNTEAFF.

V is TRBV28 and J is TRBJ2-7; possible D gene TRBD2, 6 bases. This CDR3 has 14 residues. From germline, CDR1 is MDHEN and CDR2 SYDVKM. V was shortened by 5 bases and J by 2 bases, with 13 bases between the two germline ends. CDR3 in DNA: TGTGCCAGCAGTCGCCGGGACTTTCCCTACGAGCAGTACTTC. As protein: CASSRRDFPYEQYF.

The gene calls are TRBV10-3 and TRBJ2-3, with 7 bases identical to TRBD2. CDR3 size: 14 residues. The germline V gene encodes CDR1 ENHRY and CDR2 SYGVKD. V was pared by 5 bases and J by 8 bases, with 10 bases of the junction left unmatched. In DNA, the CDR3 is TGTGCCATCAGTTTAGCGGGCGACGAAGCTACGCAGTATTTT. The encoded protein is CAISLAGDEATQYF.